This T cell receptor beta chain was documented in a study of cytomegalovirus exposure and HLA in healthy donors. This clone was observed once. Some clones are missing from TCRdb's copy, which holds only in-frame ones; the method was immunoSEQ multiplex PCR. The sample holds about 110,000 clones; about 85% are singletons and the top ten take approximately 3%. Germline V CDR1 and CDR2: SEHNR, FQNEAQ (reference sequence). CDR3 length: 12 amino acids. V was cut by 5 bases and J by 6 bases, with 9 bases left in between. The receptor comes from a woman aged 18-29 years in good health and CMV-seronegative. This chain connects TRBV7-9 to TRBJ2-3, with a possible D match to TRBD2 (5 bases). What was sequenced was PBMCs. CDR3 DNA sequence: TGTGCCAGCAGCCCGGAGGACGATACGCAGTATTTT. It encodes CASSPEDDTQYF.